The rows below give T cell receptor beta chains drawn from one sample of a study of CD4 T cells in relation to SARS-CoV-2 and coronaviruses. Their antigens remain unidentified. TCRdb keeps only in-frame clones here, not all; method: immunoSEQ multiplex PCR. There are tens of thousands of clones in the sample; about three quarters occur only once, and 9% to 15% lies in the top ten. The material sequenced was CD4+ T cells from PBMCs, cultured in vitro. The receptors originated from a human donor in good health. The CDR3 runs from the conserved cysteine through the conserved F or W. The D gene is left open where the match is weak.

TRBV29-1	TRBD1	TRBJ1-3	CSVEEPDRGGNTIYF	TGCAGCGTTGAAGAGCCCGACAGGGGTGGAAACACCATATATTTT
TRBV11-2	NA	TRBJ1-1	CASSVDLNTEAFF	TGTGCCAGCAGCGTCGACCTTAACACTGAAGCTTTCTTT
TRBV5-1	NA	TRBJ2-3	CASSLRPSSTDTQYF	TGCGCCAGCAGCTTGAGGCCATCTAGCACAGATACGCAGTATTTT
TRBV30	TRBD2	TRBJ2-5	CAWSRLAGEETQYF	TGTGCCTGGAGTCGTCTAGCGGGAGAAGAGACCCAGTACTTC
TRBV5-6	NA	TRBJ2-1	CASSSFSGRQLYNEQFF	TGTGCCAGCAGCTCCTTTAGCGGTCGGCAGCTATACAATGAGCAGTTCTTC
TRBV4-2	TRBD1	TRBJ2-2	CASSQDTGVTGELFF	TGTGCCAGCAGCCAAGATACAGGGGTAACCGGGGAGCTGTTTTTT
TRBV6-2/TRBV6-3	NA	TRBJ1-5	CASSYLEVGQPQHF	TGTGCCAGCAGTTATTTGGAGGTCGGGCAGCCCCAGCATTTT
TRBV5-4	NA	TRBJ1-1	CASSLGTRNTEAFF	TGTGCCAGCAGCTTGGGGACTCGGAACACTGAAGCTTTCTTT
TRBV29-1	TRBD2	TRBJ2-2	CSASGTSGGNTGELFF	TGCAGCGCCTCCGGGACTAGCGGGGGGAACACCGGGGAGCTGTTTTTT
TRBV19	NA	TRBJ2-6	CASSGVSGANVLTF	TGTGCCAGTAGTGGGGTTTCTGGGGCCAACGTCCTGACTTTC
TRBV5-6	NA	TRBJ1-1	CASSSTGKTGQAFF	TGTGCCAGCAGCTCGACCGGGAAGACGGGTCAAGCTTTCTTT